Each of the 29 T cell receptor beta chains below was sequenced from the same sample in a study of T cells in Graves' hyperthyroidism and ophthalmopathy. From RNA transcripts, TCR beta CDR3 regions were amplified. RT-PCR in the first round (using the HTBI primer set) targeted the TCR CDR3. TCRdb used MiXCR to reprocess the multiplex PCR reads, holding one entry per CDR3 protein. The top ten hold 30% to 35% of the sample, which has a few hundred thousand distinct CDR3 sequences, about 16% seen once. The sample consisted of blood. Every receptor here comes from a woman between 50 and 59 years old with Graves' hyperthyroidism that later progressed to Graves' ophthalmopathy.

There are many counts of this clonotype. The J gene is TRBJ2-7, the V gene TRBV24-1; 11 bases are a match to TRBD2. Germline V gene data show CDR1 as KGHDR and CDR2 as SFDVKD. With V trimmed by 3 bases and J by 7 bases, 10 bases remained unmatched. This CDR3 has 16 amino acids. This CDR3 reads CATSDPVAGGITEQYF. The CDR3 DNA reads TGTGCCACCAGTGATCCCGTAGCGGGAGGGATTACAGAGCAGTACTTC.

This clonotype was detected a few times. V gene TRBV9 combines with J gene TRBJ2-1, with 10 positions matching TRBD2. The V and J ends lost 3 bases and 3 bases, in that order; junction bases with no gene match: 9. Germline V CDR1 and CDR2: SGDLS, YYNGEE. The CDR3 runs to 17 residues. The CDR3 protein is CASSEIRLAGDYNEQFF. CDR3 DNA: TGTGCCAGCAGCGAGATAAGACTAGCGGGCGACTACAATGAGCAGTTCTTC.

This clonotype has ten or more counts. This rearrangement joins TRBV7-8 to TRBJ2-2; D is perhaps TRBD1 or TRBD2 (5 bases each). Trimming cost V 3 bases and J 4 bases, with 15 bases left between them. The CDR3 is 16 residues long. Germline V gives CDR1 SGHVS, CDR2 FQNEAQ. In DNA form, the CDR3 reads TGTGCCAGCAGCTTGAGAGGGGTCGTAGGCACCGGGGAGCTGTTTTTT. It is translated as CASSLRGVVGTGELFF.

The chain has TRBV5-4 and TRBJ2-1, with D perhaps matching TRBD2 (6 bases). The CDR3 is 16 residues long. V lost 4 bases and J lost 12, with 26 bases in between. The V gene's germline CDR1 is SGHNT and CDR2 YYREEE (reference sequence). The DNA of the CDR3 is TGTGCCAGCAGCCCGACAAAGATTGGAGGGCCGAAAGCGCAGTTCTTC. Translating it yields CASSPTKIGGPKAQFF.

In this sample, this clonotype turned up many times. The chain has TRBV27 and TRBJ2-3; 9 positions match TRBD2. Germline V gene sequence: CDR1 MNHEY, CDR2 SMNVEV (reference sequence). V dropped 5 bases and J dropped 2; count of bases not matched to a gene: 14. This CDR3 is built from 18 residues. CDR3: CASSDPAGGPYATDTQYF. In DNA form, the CDR3 reads TGTGCCAGCAGTGATCCCGCGGGAGGGCCATATGCCACAGATACGCAGTATTTT.

This clonotype was recorded at least ten times. CDR3 sequence reads: CSVEGPLNTEAFF. The CDR3 DNA is TGCAGCGTTGAAGGCCCCCTGAACACTGAAGCTTTCTTT. J is TRBJ1-1 and V is TRBV29-1; D gene unclear. V was cut by 1 base and J by 0 bases, with 6 bases left in between. This CDR3 region has 13 residues. The germline V gene encodes CDR1 SQVTM and CDR2 ANQGSEA.

V and J are TRBV12-3 or TRBV12-4 and TRBJ1-1; 7 nucleotides agree with TRBD1. After removal of 5 bases from V and 1 base from J, the junction contained 10 bases not matched to a gene. The CDR3 is 16 residues long. CDR3 protein: CASSPKTGPTNTEAFF. The CDR3 nucleotides are TGTGCCAGCAGTCCCAAGACAGGGCCGACGAACACTGAAGCTTTCTTT.

The table lists this clonotype with many counts. J is TRBJ2-7 and V is TRBV7-9, with 13 nucleotides matching TRBD2. CDR3 length: 13 amino acids. With 3 bases clipped from V and 11 bases from J, the junction kept 4 bases outside the gene matches. Germline V gene data show CDR1 as SEHNR and CDR2 as FQNEAQ (reference sequence). CDR3 sequence (DNA): TGTGCCAGCAGCTTGGGCGGACTAGCGGGAGAGTACTTC. This codes for CASSLGGLAGEYF. The full variable domain, rest sourced from reference TRBV7-9 and TRBJ2-7, is DTGVSQNPRHKITKRGQNVTFRCDPISEHNRLYWYRQTLGQGPEFLTYFQNEAQLEKSRLLSDRFSAERPKGSFSTLEIQRTEQGDSAMYLCASSLGGLAGEYFGPGTRLTVT.

There are many counts of this clonotype. V and J are TRBV28 and TRBJ1-3; D uncertain. The CDR3 runs 14 residues. The V and J ends lost 3 bases and 3 bases respectively, with 9 bases between them. CDR1 is MDHEN, CDR2 SYDVKM, per germline. The CDR3 DNA follows: TGTGCCAGCAGTTTGGGGAACTTTGGAAACACCATATATTTT. Amino acids: CASSLGNFGNTIYF.

In this sample, this clonotype turned up a few times. V gene TRBV5-1 combines with J gene TRBJ2-2, with 9 positions matching TRBD1. Germline trimming cut 6 bases from V and 4 bases from J; bases unmatched to any gene: 4. Germline V gives CDR1 SGHRS, CDR2 YFSETQ. The CDR3 runs 14 residues. Here the CDR3 reads CASKGQGLTGELFF. For the CDR3, the DNA is TGCGCCAGCAAGGGACAGGGACTCACCGGGGAGCTGTTTTTT.

This clonotype was picked up many times. The chain uses TRBV20-1 and TRBJ2-5; 8 bases are shared with TRBD1. CDR3 length: 15 amino acids. Per germline, CDR1 DFQATT and CDR2 SNEGSKA (reference sequence). Trimming cost V 1 base and J 4 bases; bases outside gene matches: 8. This chain's CDR3 is CSARAGQGGIETQYF. The CDR3 DNA sequence: TGCAGTGCTAGAGCTGGACAGGGCGGTATAGAGACCCAGTACTTC.

This clonotype was observed many times. This chain joins TRBV28 and TRBJ2-7, with 11 bases aligning to TRBD2. The CDR3 loop spans 17 amino acids. In germline, CDR1 is MDHEN, CDR2 SYDVKM. Trimming cost V 6 bases and J 5 bases; bases outside gene matches: 15. The CDR3 DNA reads TGTGCCAGCAGGCGACGCCTGTCTAGCGGGAGGACCCACGAGCAGTACTTC. Its translation is CASRRRLSSGRTHEQYF.

This clonotype was seen ten or more times. V is TRBV5-8 and J is TRBJ2-1; D is ambiguous. The CDR3 runs 12 residues. Trimming shortened V by 3 bases and J by 9 bases, and 10 bases separated the two germline ends. The germline V gene encodes CDR1 SGHTS and CDR2 YDEGEE. CDR3 bases: TGTGCCAGCAGCTCCCAGGTGGGTGAGCAGTTCTTC. The encoded protein is CASSSQVGEQFF.

This clonotype occurred many times. The chain links TRBV20-1 to TRBJ1-6; D is unclear. The germline gives CDR1 DFQATT, CDR2 SNEGSKA (reference sequence). The ends were cut back, 0 bases at V and 1 base at J, with 13 bases in the middle. This CDR3 has 17 amino acids. Here the CDR3 DNA reads TGCAGTGCTAGAGATCTGGAGGGTTTGTCCTATAATTCACCCCTCCACTTT. It codes for CSARDLEGLSYNSPLHF.

This rearrangement joins TRBV13 to TRBJ2-5, with TRBD1 matching 7 bases. CDR1 is PRHDT and CDR2 is FYEKMQ in the germline V gene (reference sequence). V trimming: 0 bases; J trimming: 6 bases; junction bases outside the gene matches: 13. This CDR3 is built from 17 residues. The CDR3 sequence: CASSLGPGYRGLKTQYF. The CDR3 nucleotides are TGTGCCAGCAGCTTAGGCCCGGGCTACAGGGGATTGAAGACCCAGTACTTC.

This clonotype was counted many times. V gene TRBV28 combines with J gene TRBJ1-2; TRBD1 might be the D (5 bases). The germline CDR1 and CDR2 sequences are MDHEN and SYDVKM. This CDR3 region has 14 residues. Trimming cost V 3 bases and J 4 bases, with 12 bases left between them. CDR3: CASSFYGGAYGYTF. The CDR3 nucleotides read TGTGCCAGCAGTTTCTATGGGGGTGCCTATGGCTACACCTTC.

The sample holds many counts of this clonotype. This chain connects TRBV28 to TRBJ1-2, with D tentatively TRBD1 (5 bases). V was shortened by 6 bases and J by 0 bases, with 11 bases between the two germline ends. Germline V lookup: CDR1 MDHEN, CDR2 SYDVKM. The CDR3 covers 14 residues. The chain's CDR3 is CASRWGGTNYGYTF. The DNA of the CDR3 is TGTGCCAGCAGATGGGGGGGAACTAACTATGGCTACACCTTC.

At least ten counts were recorded for this clonotype. J is TRBJ2-4 and V is TRBV2; possible D gene TRBD1, 5 bases. The CDR3 loop spans 14 amino acids. V shed 7 bases and J shed 8 bases, with 18 bases lying between them. Per the germline V gene, CDR1 is SNHLY and CDR2 is FYNNEI. CDR3 nucleotide sequence: TGTGCCAGCATCCCCAGGGCCCCGGCAGACATTCAGTACTTC. Residues: CASIPRAPADIQYF.

This clonotype was recorded many times. The genes are TRBV30 and TRBJ1-3; D is undetermined. Germline V gene lookup returns CDR1 GTSNPN and CDR2 SVGIG (reference sequence). The CDR3 is 13 amino acids. V lost 0 bases and J 2 bases, leaving 5 bases between the germline ends. The CDR3 coding sequence is TGTGCCTGGAGTGTGTTGACTGGAAACACCATATATTTT. Its translation: CAWSVLTGNTIYF. The full variable domain, in which reference TRBV30 and TRBJ1-3 provide the parts outside the CDR3, is SQTIHQWPATLVQPVGSPLSLECTVEGTSNPNLYWYRQAAGRGLQLLFYSVGIGQISSEVPQNLSASRPQDRQFILSSKKLLLSDSGFYLCAWSVLTGNTIYFGEGSWLTVV.

The chain uses TRBV7-3 and TRBJ2-5, with 7 bases identical to TRBD2. Germline V lookup: CDR1 SGHTA, CDR2 FQGTGA. After removal of 1 base from V and 3 bases from J, the junction contained 5 bases not matched to a gene. This CDR3 contains 15 residues. CDR3 coding DNA: TGTGCCAGCAGCTTAATTTCGAGCGGGGAAGAGACCCAGTACTTC. Translated, it gives CASSLISSGEETQYF.

This clonotype was picked up a small number of times. V is TRBV6-1 and J is TRBJ2-7; D ambiguous. The CDR3 extends over 11 amino acids. The ends were cut back, 1 base at V and 7 bases at J, with 5 bases in the middle. Germline V gives CDR1 MNHNS, CDR2 SASEGT. The CDR3 here is CASSEGWEQYF. The DNA of the CDR3 is TGTGCCAGCAGTGAAGGGTGGGAGCAGTACTTC.

In this sample, this clonotype turned up many times. This chain uses TRBV29-1 with TRBJ2-7; D might be TRBD1 or TRBD2, each matching 5 bases. V was pared by 6 bases and J by 2 bases, with 29 bases between. The CDR3 spans 18 residues. CDR1 is SQVTM, CDR2 ANQGSEA, per germline. This CDR3 reads CSVRTQGEVQFETYEQYF. CDR3 coding DNA: TGCAGCGTCCGAACGCAGGGAGAGGTCCAATTTGAAACCTACGAGCAGTACTTC.

Only a few counts were recorded for this clonotype. V and J are TRBV12-3 or TRBV12-4 and TRBJ1-1; a possible D gene is TRBD1 (6 bases). The CDR3 runs 14 residues. The V end lost 4 bases, the J end lost 2 bases, and 11 bases lay between the germline ends. The CDR3 region has the DNA TGTGCCAGCAGTTCGTCGGACAGTAACACTGAAGCTTTCTTT. Translating gives CASSSSDSNTEAFF.

This clonotype was counted ten times or more. CDR3 sequence (DNA): TGTGCCATCAGTGAGGAGGGGACTTTCTCCTACGAGCAGTACTTC. It encodes CAISEEGTFSYEQYF. V gene TRBV10-3 combines with J gene TRBJ2-7, with TRBD2 as a possible D gene (6 bases). The CDR3 totals 15 residues. Germline loops: CDR1 ENHRY, CDR2 SYGVKD. Trimming pared 2 bases from V and 0 bases from J, leaving 11 bases between.

This clonotype was found many times. The chain links TRBV28 to TRBJ2-4; 9 bases map to TRBD2. The junction had 4 bases not matched to a gene; V was cut back by 7 bases and J by 3 bases. The CDR3 has 14 residues. CDR1 and CDR2 (germline): MDHEN, SYDVKM. CDR3 residues: CASIAGEGKNIQYF. The CDR3 region has the DNA TGTGCCAGCATAGCGGGAGAGGGCAAAAACATTCAGTACTTC.

The V gene is TRBV20-1, the J gene TRBJ2-1, with D possibly TRBD1 on 7 matching bases. The CDR3 covers 14 residues. Per germline, CDR1 DFQATT and CDR2 SNEGSKA (reference sequence). The V end was cut by 3 bases, the J end by 6 bases, with 15 bases between. The CDR3 nucleotides are TGCAGTGCTAGCCGGAGGGGGCTTTTCAATGAGCAGTTCTTC. Protein product: CSASRRGLFNEQFF.

The sample holds many counts of this clonotype. The rearrangement links TRBV27 to TRBJ2-2, with TRBD1 as a possible D gene (6 bases). The CDR3 sequence is 18 residues long. The ends were cut back, 6 bases at V and 2 bases at J, with 22 bases in the middle. Germline V CDR1 and CDR2: MNHEY, SMNVEV (reference sequence). In DNA form, the CDR3 reads TGTGCCAGCAGCCGTGATGAGTGGAGCAGGGGAAACACCGGGGAGCTGTTTTTT. Protein product: CASSRDEWSRGNTGELFF.

This clonotype has ten or more counts. The chain combines TRBV14 with TRBJ2-1, with TRBD1 identical over 12 bases. The V gene's germline CDR1 is SGHDN and CDR2 FVKESK. The CDR3 has 16 residues. The V and J ends lost 5 bases and 6 bases, in that order; junction bases with no gene match: 8. CDR3 loop: CASSETGTGGPNEQFF. CDR3 in DNA: TGTGCCAGCAGCGAAACAGGGACAGGGGGCCCCAATGAGCAGTTCTTC.

This clonotype was seen many times. The rearrangement uses TRBV29-1 and TRBJ1-6, with 9 bases that match TRBD1. Per germline, CDR1 SQVTM and CDR2 ANQGSEA. The CDR3 contains 13 residues. V was clipped by 5 bases and J by 8 bases; unmatched bases: 4. The CDR3 nucleotides read TGCAGCGTTTCGGGACAGGGAGATTCACCCCTCCACTTT. This translates into CSVSGQGDSPLHF.